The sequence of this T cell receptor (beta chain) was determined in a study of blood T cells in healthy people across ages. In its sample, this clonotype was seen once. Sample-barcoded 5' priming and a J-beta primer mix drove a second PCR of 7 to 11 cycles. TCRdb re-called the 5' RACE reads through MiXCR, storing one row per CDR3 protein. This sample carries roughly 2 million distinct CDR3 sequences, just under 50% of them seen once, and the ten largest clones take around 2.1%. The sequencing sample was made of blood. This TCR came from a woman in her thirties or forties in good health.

Written as DNA, the CDR3 is TGTGCCAGCAGCCTGAGCGGGGGGCACTCCTACGAGCAGTACTTC. Protein sequence: CASSLSGGHSYEQYF. The chain carries TRBV7-8 and TRBJ2-7; 9 bases align to TRBD2. The CDR3 runs to 15 residues. V was pared by 5 bases and J by 0 bases, with 5 bases of the junction left unmatched. CDR1 is SGHVS, CDR2 FQNEAQ, per germline.